The sequence of this T cell receptor beta chain was determined in a study of T cells in women clearing cervical HPV infection. Sequencing was performed with immunoSEQ multiplex PCR; in TCRdb, only in-frame clones are kept and a portion is missing. The repertoire table contains under 20,000 clones. Whole-study results and caveats: Cases carried less TRBV6-7 than controls: approximately 0.1% versus 0.16%. CIN3+ cases had significantly higher TCR repertoire richness than controls, but evenness did not differ.

V was shortened by 5 bases and J by 3 bases, with 13 bases between the two germline ends. This CDR3 comprises 13 residues. Germline CDR1 is DFQATT and CDR2 is SNEGSKA (reference sequence). A remark on this clone: As yet, its antigen is unknown. The DNA ends 3 residues before the CDR3 does, and the rest of the CDR3 is filled in from the germline J gene.

Prevalent HPV16 infections were excluded; only incident single HPV16 infections included. Cervical HPV DNA detected by MY09/MY11 PCR, typed by dot-blot. This TCR was sampled from a woman between 18 and 70 years old with a cervical HPV16 infection that either progressed to CIN3+ or cleared (not recorded which). The sequencing sample was made of blood buffy coat. The chain links TRBV20-1 to TRBJ1-1; D not certain. Incomplete CDR3 DNA: TGCAGTGCTCGAAGCTCCAGGCACACTGAA. It specifies CSARSSRHTE. The whole CDR3 reads CSARSSRHTEAFF.